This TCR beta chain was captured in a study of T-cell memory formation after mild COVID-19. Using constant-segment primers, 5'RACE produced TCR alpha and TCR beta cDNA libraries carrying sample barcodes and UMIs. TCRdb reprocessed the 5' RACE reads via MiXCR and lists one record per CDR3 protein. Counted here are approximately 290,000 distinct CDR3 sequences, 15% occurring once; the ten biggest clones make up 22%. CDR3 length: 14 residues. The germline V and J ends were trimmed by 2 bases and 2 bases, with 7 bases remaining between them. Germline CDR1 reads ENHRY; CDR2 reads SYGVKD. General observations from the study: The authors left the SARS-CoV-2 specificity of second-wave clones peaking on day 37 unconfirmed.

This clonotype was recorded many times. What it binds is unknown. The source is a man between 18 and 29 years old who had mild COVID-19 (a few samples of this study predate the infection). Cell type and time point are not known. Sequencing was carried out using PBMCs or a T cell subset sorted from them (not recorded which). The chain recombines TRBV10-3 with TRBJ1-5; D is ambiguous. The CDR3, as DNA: TGTGCCATCAGTGAGGGGGTTCGCAATCAGCCCCAGCATTTT. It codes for CAISEGVRNQPQHF.